The 18 T cell receptor beta chains presented below share a single source sample, sequenced in a study of T cell changes during pregnancy in multiple sclerosis. Produced via immunoSEQ multiplex PCR; TCRdb's table is partial and in-frame only. Here the sample spans approximately 34,000 clones, under 95% being singletons. Material: CD4+ T cells from peripheral blood mononuclear cells, obtained in the second trimester of pregnancy. These receptors originate from a female donor with multiple sclerosis, enrolled in a pregnancy study.

This clone has a handful of counts. The V gene is TRBV9, the J gene TRBJ2-1; unclear D gene. V lost 0 bases and J lost 2, with 9 bases in between. The CDR3 has 15 residues. CDR1 and CDR2 from the germline V gene are SGDLS and YYNGEE. The CDR3 loop is CASSVGPSPYNEQFF. The CDR3 DNA is TGTGCCAGCAGCGTAGGGCCCTCCCCCTACAATGAGCAGTTCTTC.

J is TRBJ2-5 and V is TRBV7-3; 9 bases agree with TRBD2. J gave up 3 bases and V 4 bases, and 6 bases lay outside the gene matches. The germline CDR1 and CDR2 sequences are SGHTA and FQGTGA. The CDR3 consists of 15 residues. The CDR3 sequence: CASSSFSGSEETQYF. The CDR3 DNA reads TGTGCCAGCAGCTCATTTAGCGGGAGCGAAGAGACCCAGTACTTC.

The chain uses TRBV28 and TRBJ2-7; D remains unclear. Germline V gene sequence: CDR1 MDHEN, CDR2 SYDVKM. V lost 1 base and J 5 bases, leaving 9 bases between the germline ends. The CDR3 contains 13 residues. CDR3 residues: CASSLSYPHEQYF. The DNA for the CDR3 is TGTGCCAGCAGTTTATCTTATCCCCACGAGCAGTACTTC.

This clone appeared once. The gene calls are TRBV6-1 and TRBJ2-3; 11 positions agree with TRBD2. V trimming: 7 bases; J trimming: 4 bases; junction bases outside the gene matches: 7. This CDR3 has 15 amino acids. Looked up from germline, CDR1 is MNHNS and CDR2 is SASEGT. This CDR3 is CASKRTSGSADTQYF. The DNA of the CDR3 is TGTGCCAGCAAGCGGACTAGCGGGTCTGCAGATACGCAGTATTTT.

This clone was seen a single time. The gene calls are TRBV6-1 and TRBJ2-7; D is ambiguous. Trimming left V 6 bases short and J 3 bases short, with 9 bases between. Germline V gene sequence: CDR1 MNHNS, CDR2 SASEGT. CDR3 length: 12 amino acids. The CDR3 region is CASRGNFYEQYF. CDR3 coding DNA: TGTGCCAGCAGGGGCAACTTCTACGAGCAGTACTTC.

The genes are TRBV4-1 and TRBJ1-1; 9 bases map to TRBD1. The V gene's germline CDR1 is MGHRA and CDR2 YSYEKL. With V trimmed by 0 bases and J by 4 bases, 6 bases remained unmatched. The CDR3 extends over 16 amino acids. The CDR3 loop reads CASSQDPTGGTTEAFF. The CDR3 nucleotides are TGCGCCAGCAGCCAAGACCCGACAGGGGGGACCACTGAAGCTTTCTTT.

The V gene is TRBV7-2, the J gene TRBJ1-4, with 7 bases fitting TRBD1. Per germline, CDR1 SGHTA and CDR2 FQGNSA. The CDR3 runs 14 residues. The J segment lost 6 bases and the V segment lost 4 bases, leaving 5 bases of the junction unmatched. The CDR3 region is CASSSPDRDEKLFF. CDR3 nucleotide sequence: TGTGCCAGCAGCTCCCCTGACAGGGATGAAAAACTGTTTTTT.

The CDR3 region has the DNA TGTGCCAGCAGTTTTGTAGGGGGACAGTACGAGCAGTACTTC. It specifies CASSFVGGQYEQYF. The chain couples TRBV28 to TRBJ2-7; 7 bases match TRBD1. Trimming at V came to 3 bases and at J to 4 bases, leaving 6 bases not matched to a gene. The CDR3 contains 14 residues. Germline V lookup: CDR1 MDHEN, CDR2 SYDVKM.

This rearrangement joins TRBV18 to TRBJ2-7; tentatively, D is TRBD1 (6 bases). The germline gives CDR1 KGHSH, CDR2 LQKENI. This CDR3 spans 14 amino acids. Trimming removed 3 bases from V and 9 bases from J, with 18 bases in between. The CDR3 DNA sequence: TGTGCCAGCTCACCGGATCGGACAGCGAGAGGGCAGTACTTC. It is translated as CASSPDRTARGQYF.

V and J are TRBV2 and TRBJ2-7, with TRBD2 as a possible D gene (6 bases). This CDR3 has 17 residues. Trimming took 2 bases from V and 1 from J, leaving 18 bases between them. Germline V CDR1 and CDR2: SNHLY, FYNNEI. The CDR3: CASSESISLEGSYEQYF. The CDR3 DNA reads as TGTGCCAGCAGTGAAAGTATCAGTTTGGAGGGTTCCTACGAGCAGTACTTC.

The rearrangement links TRBV27 to TRBJ2-3, with 7 bases fitting TRBD2. CDR1 and CDR2 from the germline V gene are MNHEY and SMNVEV (reference sequence). There are 17 residues in the CDR3. Germline trimming cut 3 bases from V and 3 bases from J; bases unmatched to any gene: 12. CDR3 nucleotides: TGTGCCAGCAGTTTTTGGGGGAGGGGTCGAGATACAGATACGCAGTATTTT. This codes for CASSFWGRGRDTDTQYF.

The chain is built from TRBV6-5 and TRBJ2-1; possible D gene TRBD2, 5 bases. This CDR3 region has 11 residues. Trimming removed 3 bases from V and 15 bases from J, with 12 bases in between. Germline V gene lookup returns CDR1 MNHEY and CDR2 SVGAGI. The DNA of the CDR3 is TGTGCCAGCAGTTATGGACGAGCGGTGTTCTTC. It translates to CASSYGRAVFF.

The V call is TRBV25-1, the J call TRBJ2-5; TRBD2 is a possible D gene (7 bases). This CDR3 comprises 14 residues. CDR1 is MGHDK, CDR2 SYGVNS, per germline. Trimming removed 4 bases from V and 7 bases from J, with 16 bases in between. This chain's CDR3 is CASSGTVGGGTQYF. The CDR3 bases are TGTGCCAGCAGTGGGACAGTAGGCGGGGGGACCCAGTACTTC.

This sequence joins TRBV2 and TRBJ1-3; 9 bases line up with TRBD1. Germline V gene data show CDR1 as SNHLY and CDR2 as FYNNEI. This CDR3 has 12 residues. V was clipped by 8 bases and J by 7 bases; unmatched bases: 3. The CDR3 DNA sequence: TGTGCCAGCGGACAGGGGTCCAACACCATATATTTT. It codes for CASGQGSNTIYF. The full variable domain, its missing parts supplied by reference TRBV2 and TRBJ1-3, is EPEVTQTPSHQVTQMGQEVILRCVPISNHLYFYWYRQILGQKVEFLVSFYNNEISEKSEIFDDQFSVERPDGSNFTLKIRSTKLEDSAMYFCASGQGSNTIYFGEGSWLTVV.

The V call is TRBV6-1, the J call TRBJ1-5; D is unresolved. The CDR3 runs 15 residues. Trimming removed 2 bases from V and 2 bases from J, with 10 bases in between. Germline V lookup: CDR1 MNHNS, CDR2 SASEGT. DNA of the CDR3: TGTGCCAGCAGTGAATCGGGATGGGGCAATCAGCCCCAGCATTTT. Residues: CASSESGWGNQPQHF.

A single count supports this clone. The chain links TRBV7-8 to TRBJ2-3; TRBD2 matches 11 bases. Germline V gene sequence: CDR1 SGHVS, CDR2 FQNEAQ. V lost 5 bases, J lost 6 bases, and 10 bases stayed unmatched. This CDR3 comprises 16 residues. CDR3 loop: CASSIATSGTGDTQYF. The CDR3 DNA is TGTGCCAGCAGCATCGCGACTAGCGGGACTGGTGATACGCAGTATTTT.

The chain joins TRBV5-1 to TRBJ2-2; perhaps TRBD2 as D (6 bases). CDR3 length: 15 amino acids. Germline assignment: CDR1 SGHRS and CDR2 YFSETQ. Trimming took off 4 bases at V and 2 bases at J, with 12 bases between the two ends. The CDR3 bases are TGCGCCAGCAGCCCTGGACTACCAAACACCGGGGAGCTGTTTTTT. Encoded protein: CASSPGLPNTGELFF. Together with reference TRBV5-1 and TRBJ2-2, the CDR3 gives the full variable domain: KAGVTQTPRYLIKTRGQQVTLSCSPISGHRSVSWYQQTPGQGLQFLFEYFSETQRNKGNFPGRFSGRQFSNSRSEMNVSTLELGDSALYLCASSPGLPNTGELFFGEGSRLTVL.

This clone was counted a single time. The genes are TRBV10-1 and TRBJ2-3; perhaps TRBD2 as D (6 bases). This CDR3 spans 17 amino acids. Germline CDR1 WNHNN, CDR2 SYGVQD (reference sequence). V was shortened by 7 bases and J by 4 bases, with 24 bases between the two germline ends. The chain's CDR3 is CASTGPARGRHSDTQYF. For the CDR3, the DNA is TGCGCCAGCACCGGGCCAGCTAGAGGGAGGCATTCAGATACGCAGTATTTT.